Listed below are T cell receptor beta chains from one sample, sequenced in a study of blood T cell repertoires in COVID-19. This table comes from immunoSEQ multiplex PCR, and its TCRdb copy is limited to in-frame clones, with some not included. The table includes approximately 250,000 clones, roughly 86% detected once. Sequenced sample: peripheral blood. Receptors were obtained from a woman aged 55 to 70 who had recovered from COVID-19. CDR3s leave out the opening cysteine and the closing phenylalanine or tryptophan. For some rows the clone size is stated as once, few or many, or as a class when expanded; others skip it.

size | V | CDR3
few | TRBV11-2 | ASSLGLVSYEQY
- | TRBV5-1 | ASSWMTAGNTEAF
many | TRBV4-1 | ASSPGLAGYNEQF
- | TRBV9 | ASSVAGFGELF
- | TRBV6-5 | ASSYRSGRDGYT
- | TRBV10-3 | ATSSARGEFYGYT
- | TRBV15 | ATRLTGGRNQPQH
- | TRBV2 | ASSGGGGEAF
- | TRBV5-1 | ASSRDISYEQY
- | TRBV18 | ASSPGDQPQH
- | TRBV3-1/TRBV3-2 | ASSRRLDRGRVNTEAF
- | TRBV21-1 | ASSKVRGSGAQPSYNEQF
few | TRBV9 | ASSVEQGPGPQH
few | TRBV25-1 | ASSERGQGWLNEQF
- | TRBV5-4 | ASSSGTTYNEQF
- | TRBV5-1 | ASSFGLAAETQY
- | TRBV6-6 | ASSRTGATQY
- | TRBV7-3 | ASSLTGQGAMYGYT
- | TRBV4-2 | ASSQDLMIRRSMNTEAF
- | TRBV5-1 | ASSTSWAGDTEAF